A single sample gave rise to the 28 T cell receptor beta chains below, sequenced in a study of OX40 agonist ivuxolimab in advanced cancers. Clones were sequenced by immunoSEQ multiplex PCR, and TCRdb holds only the in-frame ones, with some missing. Found here are about 100,000 clones, roughly nine tenths of them singletons; the top ten hold 0.25% to 0.35%. Material: CD4+ or CD8+ T cells sorted from blood, obtained in a trial of the OX40 agonist ivuxolimab. The source of these receptors is an adult with an advanced solid tumor such as melanoma, head and neck, liver or kidney cancer.

The chain joins TRBV28 to TRBJ2-7; the D gene is possibly TRBD1 (5 bases). The CDR3 is 14 residues long. Trimming took off 2 bases at V and 6 bases at J, with 14 bases between the two ends. The germline gives CDR1 MDHEN, CDR2 SYDVKM. DNA of the CDR3: TGTGCCAGCAGTTTAGGATTACAGGTCAGCGAGCAGTACTTC. Its protein product is CASSLGLQVSEQYF.

The genes are TRBV28 and TRBJ2-7, with D perhaps matching TRBD1 or TRBD2 (6 bases each). Germline CDR1 and CDR2: MDHEN and SYDVKM. The CDR3 has 16 amino acids. The V end lost 4 bases, the J end lost 2 bases, and 18 bases lay between the germline ends. The DNA of the CDR3 is TGTGCCAGCAGTTCGTTTGGGGGGCCGGTTCCCTACGAGCAGTACTTC. Its protein is CASSSFGGPVPYEQYF.

The chain combines TRBV7-2 with TRBJ2-7; 7 bases are a match to TRBD2. The CDR3 runs 14 residues. Unmatched junction bases numbered 10, after V lost 4 bases and J lost 7 bases. Looked up from germline, CDR1 is SGHTA and CDR2 is FQGNSA. CDR3 sequence reads: CASSSSGPGGEQYF. In DNA, the CDR3 is TGTGCCAGCAGCTCTAGCGGCCCCGGGGGGGAGCAGTACTTC.

The chain carries TRBV25-1 and TRBJ2-5, with TRBD2 matching over 11 bases. The J call may be incorrect, as the DNA end agrees better with TRBJ2-7. Germline V gene sequence: CDR1 MGHDK, CDR2 SYGVNS. This CDR3 has 14 residues. The CDR3 loop is CASSDSGGAYEQYF. CDR3 nucleotide sequence: TGTGCCAGCAGTGATAGCGGGGGGGCCTACGAGCAGTACTTC.

The gene calls are TRBV25-1 and TRBJ1-3, with 7 positions matching TRBD1. The CDR3 has 16 amino acids. Germline CDR1 MGHDK, CDR2 SYGVNS. V gave up 3 bases and J gave up 2 bases; unmatched junction bases: 7. The CDR3 region has the DNA TGTGCCAGCAGTGATTACGACAGGGAGCCTGGAAACACCATATATTTT. This sequence encodes CASSDYDREPGNTIYF.

This clone appeared a single time. The chain uses TRBV5-4 and TRBJ2-1, with TRBD2 identical over 13 bases. The length of the CDR3 is 15 residues. V lost 4 bases to trimming and J lost 5 bases; unmatched junction nucleotides: 3. Germline V gene sequence: CDR1 SGHNT, CDR2 YYREEE (reference sequence). CDR3 residues: CASSHGLAGDNEQFF. CDR3 DNA: TGTGCCAGCAGCCATGGACTAGCGGGAGACAATGAGCAGTTCTTC.

With regard to this clone: A junction end diverges from the germline sequence, so it may reflect a read error. The V call is TRBV29-1, the J call TRBJ2-1, with D tentatively TRBD1 or TRBD2 (5 bases each). The CDR3 length is 11 residues. Germline V gene data show CDR1 as SQVTM and CDR2 as ANQGSEA. The CDR3 loop is CSVWGSHERFF. CDR3 in DNA: TGCAGCGTTTGGGGGAGCCATGAGCGGTTCTTC.

The chain recombines TRBV7-2 with TRBJ2-5, with 9 bases that match TRBD1. Germline values: CDR1 SGHTA, CDR2 FQGNSA. The CDR3 runs 16 residues. With 5 bases clipped from V and 4 bases from J, the junction kept 11 bases outside the gene matches. The CDR3 reads CASSLPLGQGSETQYF. Written as DNA, the CDR3 is TGTGCCAGCAGCCTACCTTTGGGACAGGGATCAGAGACCCAGTACTTC. Variable domain in full (rest from reference TRBV7-2 and TRBJ2-5): GAGVSQSPSNKVTEKGKDVELRCDPISGHTALYWYRQSLGQGLEFLIYFQGNSAPDKSGLPSDRFSAERTGGSVSTLTIQRTQQEDSAVYLCASSLPLGQGSETQYFGPGTRLLVL.

This sequence joins TRBV6-1 and TRBJ2-3; no definite D call. This CDR3 comprises 12 residues. Trimming took 10 bases from V and 4 from J, leaving 12 bases between them. Germline-derived CDR1 and CDR2 are MNHNS and SASEGT. CDR3 residues: CATRGRADTQYF. In DNA form, the CDR3 reads TGTGCCACCAGAGGACGGGCAGATACGCAGTATTTT.

The chain couples TRBV7-9 to TRBJ2-3; D gene ambiguous. Germline assignment: CDR1 SEHNR and CDR2 FQNEAQ (reference sequence). V lost 3 bases and J 5 bases, leaving 6 bases between the germline ends. This CDR3 spans 12 amino acids. The CDR3 nucleotides read TGTGCCAGCAGCTTGTCGGAAGATACGCAGTATTTT. Translating gives CASSLSEDTQYF.

This clone was seen once. The V gene is TRBV7-2, the J gene TRBJ2-1; a possible D gene is TRBD2 (6 bases). V was shortened by 1 base and J by 5 bases, with 9 bases between the two germline ends. The CDR3 runs to 14 residues. Germline V gives CDR1 SGHTA, CDR2 FQGNSA. CDR3 in DNA: TGTGCCAGCAGCTTAGGCGGGGTTCACAATGAGCAGTTCTTC. Encoded protein: CASSLGGVHNEQFF.

This clone was observed once. The V and J genes are TRBV18 and TRBJ2-3, with D perhaps TRBD1 or TRBD2 (5 bases each). The CDR3 contains 16 residues. The germline CDR1 and CDR2 sequences are KGHSH and LQKENI. Trimming took 1 base from V and 4 from J, leaving 15 bases between them. The CDR3 here is CASSPRLGDVPDTQYF. In DNA, the CDR3 is TGTGCCAGCTCACCACGGCTAGGGGACGTTCCAGATACGCAGTATTTT.

The gene calls are TRBV21-1 and TRBJ2-4; the table's D call, TRBD1, was not checked against the DNA. TRBV21-1 is an annotated pseudogene. This CDR3 is built from 14 residues. In DNA form, the CDR3 reads TGTGCCAGCAGCGCGACAGGGGGAGGAAGCATTCAGTACTTC. This encodes CASSATGGGSIQYF.

The V and J genes are TRBV2 and TRBJ2-5; possible D gene TRBD2, 5 bases. In germline, CDR1 is SNHLY, CDR2 FYNNEI. The CDR3 length is 14 residues. V was pared by 4 bases and J by 4 bases, with 13 bases between. In DNA, the CDR3 is TGTGCCAGCAGTGTTTCTACTAGTGGAGAGACCCAGTACTTC. Encoded protein: CASSVSTSGETQYF. The variable domain in full, completed from reference TRBV2 and TRBJ2-5, reads EPEVTQTPSHQVTQMGQEVILRCVPISNHLYFYWYRQILGQKVEFLVSFYNNEISEKSEIFDDQFSVERPDGSNFTLKIRSTKLEDSAMYFCASSVSTSGETQYFGPGTRLLVL.

The genes are TRBV28 and TRBJ2-7, with 9 bases fitting TRBD2. With 5 bases clipped from V and 7 bases from J, the junction kept 3 bases outside the gene matches. CDR3 length: 12 amino acids. Germline CDR1 is MDHEN and CDR2 is SYDVKM. In DNA form, the CDR3 reads TGTGCCAGCAGTGGACTAGCGCGTGAGCAGTACTTC. This translates into CASSGLAREQYF.

The J gene is TRBJ1-4, the V gene TRBV6-1, with 8 bases lining up with TRBD1. Germline V lookup: CDR1 MNHNS, CDR2 SASEGT. V shed 5 bases, J shed 5 bases, and the junction held 4 bases outside the gene matches. CDR3 size: 14 residues. Written as DNA, the CDR3 is TGTGCCAGCAGTACCGGACAGGGCAATGAAAAACTGTTTTTT. It specifies CASSTGQGNEKLFF.

V is TRBV7-8 and J is TRBJ1-5; the D gene is possibly TRBD1 (6 bases). This CDR3 spans 16 amino acids. The V gene lost 5 bases and the J gene lost 11 bases, with 25 bases spanning the gap. The germline V gene has CDR1 SGHVS and CDR2 FQNEAQ. CDR3 residues: CASSRDGAGGSKAQHF. The CDR3 DNA reads TGTGCCAGCAGCCGAGATGGAGCGGGGGGCTCCAAGGCCCAGCATTTT.

V and J are TRBV6-5 and TRBJ2-7, with 11 bases identical to TRBD2. This CDR3 has 13 amino acids. Germline loops: CDR1 MNHEY, CDR2 SVGAGI. With 5 bases clipped from V and 5 bases from J, the junction kept 2 bases outside the gene matches. CDR3 sequence (DNA): TGTGCCAGCAGTCTAGCGGGAGGCAACGAGCAGTACTTC. Translation gives CASSLAGGNEQYF.

This clone was picked up one time. The chain joins TRBV6-1 to TRBJ2-7; TRBD1 agrees at 8 bases. Germline assignment: CDR1 MNHNS and CDR2 SASEGT. This CDR3 spans 14 amino acids. V dropped 7 bases and J dropped 6; count of bases not matched to a gene: 11. CDR3 sequence reads: CASTPPGTGPEQYF. In DNA form, the CDR3 reads TGTGCCAGCACCCCGCCGGGGACAGGTCCCGAGCAGTACTTC.

The rearrangement links TRBV7-9 to TRBJ1-1, with D hard to call. Germline assignment: CDR1 SEHNR and CDR2 FQNEAQ (reference sequence). Trimming shortened V by 1 base and J by 4 bases, and 10 bases separated the two germline ends. CDR3 length equals 14 residues. The CDR3 DNA sequence: TGTGCCAGCAGCTTAGGGCAACGGAGCACTGAAGCTTTCTTT. Protein product: CASSLGQRSTEAFF. Together with reference TRBV7-9 and TRBJ1-1, the CDR3 gives the full variable domain: DTGVSQNPRHKITKRGQNVTFRCDPISEHNRLYWYRQTLGQGPEFLTYFQNEAQLEKSRLLSDRFSAERPKGSFSTLEIQRTEQGDSAMYLCASSLGQRSTEAFFGQGTRLTVV.

This clone has only a few counts. This chain links TRBV4-2 with TRBJ2-7; D is possibly TRBD2 (6 bases). V was trimmed by 1 base and J by 6 bases, leaving 16 bases between them. The CDR3 runs 15 residues. Germline loops: CDR1 LGHNA, CDR2 YNFKEQ. The CDR3, as DNA: TGTGCCAGCAGCCAAGTCCCGGACTACCTCCTCGAGCAGTACTTC. Translating gives CASSQVPDYLLEQYF.

This chain uses TRBV4-1 with TRBJ2-1, with TRBD2 identical over 8 bases. V lost 4 bases and J lost 8; bases outside the gene matches: 10. The CDR3 covers 15 residues. CDR1 and CDR2 (germline): MGHRA, YSYEKL. Here the CDR3 reads CASSLRAGAEDEQFF. The CDR3 DNA follows: TGCGCCAGCAGCCTAAGAGCGGGAGCTGAGGATGAGCAGTTCTTC.

This sequence joins TRBV7-2 and TRBJ2-1; no definite D call. From germline, CDR1 is SGHTA and CDR2 FQGNSA. CDR3 length equals 13 residues. The ends were cut back, 0 bases at V and 10 bases at J, with 10 bases in the middle. The CDR3 bases are TGTGCCAGCAGCTTAGCGTCGGAAGGGGAGCAGTTCTTC. Its protein is CASSLASEGEQFF.

The J gene is TRBJ2-1, the V gene TRBV7-9; TRBD2 might be the D (6 bases). Trimming removed 5 bases from V and 8 bases from J, with 25 bases in between. CDR1 is SEHNR, CDR2 FQNEAQ, per germline (reference sequence). This CDR3 is built from 17 residues. The CDR3 is CASSAGRLGGSPDEQFF. CDR3 nucleotides: TGTGCCAGCAGCGCAGGGCGCTTGGGAGGCAGTCCCGATGAGCAGTTCTTC. Filled out from reference TRBV7-9 and TRBJ2-1, the complete variable domain reads DTGVSQNPRHKITKRGQNVTFRCDPISEHNRLYWYRQTLGQGPEFLTYFQNEAQLEKSRLLSDRFSAERPKGSFSTLEIQRTEQGDSAMYLCASSAGRLGGSPDEQFFGPGTRLTVL.

The rearrangement joins TRBV18 to TRBJ2-7; the match to TRBD2 covers 10 bases. The V segment lost 6 bases and the J segment 7 bases; nucleotides outside the gene matches: 9. From germline, CDR1 is KGHSH and CDR2 LQKENI. The CDR3 runs 14 residues. CDR3 bases: TGTGCCAGCTCGCTACTAGCGGGGTCGGGTGAGCAGTACTTC. This codes for CASSLLAGSGEQYF.

In this sample, this clone turned up once. The chain joins TRBV9 to TRBJ2-1; TRBD2 aligns across 8 bases. CDR3 size: 16 residues. Germline CDR1 SGDLS, CDR2 YYNGEE. V gave up 0 bases and J gave up 6 bases; unmatched junction bases: 8. CDR3 coding DNA: TGTGCCAGCAGCGTAGAAGCCAGCGGGAGAGTCAATGAGCAGTTCTTC. Protein sequence: CASSVEASGRVNEQFF.

The chain uses TRBV6-5 and TRBJ2-7, with 7 bases matching TRBD1. The V segment lost 10 bases and the J segment 7 bases; nucleotides outside the gene matches: 13. Germline assignment: CDR1 MNHEY and CDR2 SVGAGI. The CDR3 sequence is 13 residues long. The CDR3: CAISRRRGSEQYF. CDR3 in DNA: TGTGCCATCTCGAGGCGCAGGGGGAGTGAGCAGTACTTC.

This chain joins TRBV5-1 and TRBJ2-2; the match to TRBD2 covers 8 bases. The V segment lost 4 bases and the J segment 7 bases; nucleotides outside the gene matches: 12. The CDR3 extends over 16 amino acids. CDR1 and CDR2 from the germline V gene are SGHRS and YFSETQ. The DNA of the CDR3 is TGCGCCAGCAGCATGGACCCGGGACTAGTAGTCGGGGAGCTGTTTTTT. Translation: CASSMDPGLVVGELFF.